Each of the 8 T cell receptor beta chains below was sequenced from the same sample in a study of T cell responses to AZD1222 COVID-19 vaccine. The assay was immunoSEQ multiplex PCR, and TCRdb's table has in-frame clones only and misses some. Here the sample spans about 120,000 clones, around 93% being singletons. Sequencing was performed on peripheral blood, taken on day 0 of AZD1222 vaccination. The receptors were sampled from an adult in good health.

The chain has TRBV6-5 and TRBJ1-6; maybe TRBD1 (6 bases). This CDR3 is built from 14 residues. In germline, CDR1 is MNHEY, CDR2 SVGAGI. V was cut by 6 bases and J by 10 bases, with 16 bases left in between. CDR3 sequence: CASRGERGSSPLHF. The CDR3 DNA sequence: TGTGCCAGCAGGGGAGAGAGGGGGAGCTCACCCCTCCACTTT.

This clone was seen just once. The rearrangement joins TRBV5-1 to TRBJ2-5; TRBD1 might be the D (5 bases). V was clipped by 0 bases and J by 2 bases, with 8 bases between them. The CDR3 is made up of 14 amino acids. The V gene's germline CDR1 is SGHRS and CDR2 YFSETQ. The CDR3 DNA sequence: TGCGCCAGCAGCTTGGGACAGCAACAAGAGACCCAGTACTTC. This gives the protein CASSLGQQQETQYF.

Only one count was recorded for this clone. V usage is TRBV29-1 and J usage is TRBJ2-5, with D unresolved. Germline V gene lookup returns CDR1 SQVTM and CDR2 ANQGSEA. V shed 1 base and J shed 7 bases, with 16 bases lying between them. There are 14 residues in the CDR3. CDR3 in DNA: TGCAGCGTTGAAGTCCTCGTCAATCTAGGGACCCAGTACTTC. It encodes CSVEVLVNLGTQYF.

V usage is TRBV19 and J usage is TRBJ1-5; D might be TRBD1 (5 bases). V lost 3 bases and J lost 10, with 7 bases in between. The CDR3 has 11 amino acids. Germline V lookup: CDR1 LNHDA, CDR2 SQIVND (reference sequence). DNA of the CDR3: TGTGCCAGTAGTATCGGGGGACCCCAGCATTTT. Translating gives CASSIGGPQHF.

This clone was detected once. The CDR3 DNA reads as TGTGCCAGCAGCCCATTCGGGACAGGGAATGTAGCCAACGTCCTGACTTTC. Its translation is CASSPFGTGNVANVLTF. The rearrangement joins TRBV6-2 or TRBV6-3 to TRBJ2-6; 9 bases agree with TRBD1. The CDR3 consists of 17 residues. In germline, CDR1 is MNHEY, CDR2 SVGEGT. J lost 7 bases, V lost 6 bases, and 13 bases had no gene match.

V gene TRBV28 combines with J gene TRBJ2-5; possibly TRBD1 for D (6 bases). From germline, CDR1 is MDHEN and CDR2 SYDVKM. V lost 6 bases and J 5 bases, leaving 19 bases between the germline ends. The CDR3 extends over 15 amino acids. This chain's CDR3 is CASSHGQPGHETQYF. CDR3 DNA: TGTGCCAGCAGCCACGGACAGCCGGGACATGAGACCCAGTACTTC.

This chain uses TRBV14 with TRBJ1-6; maybe TRBD1 (6 bases). This CDR3 contains 18 residues. Trimming stripped 3 bases from V and 7 bases from J, with 22 bases between. Germline-derived CDR1 and CDR2 are SGHDN and FVKESK. The CDR3 nucleotides read TGTGCCAGCAGCCAGGCGTTTTCCCCCTTTGGGGGCAATTCACCCCTCCACTTT. This encodes CASSQAFSPFGGNSPLHF.

The chain employs TRBV28 and TRBJ2-7, with D unclear. The CDR3 is made up of 14 amino acids. Germline V CDR1 and CDR2: MDHEN, SYDVKM. V lost 6 bases and J lost 2, with 14 bases in between. CDR3 protein: CASSSWAEAYEQYF. CDR3 in DNA: TGTGCCAGCAGCTCCTGGGCGGAAGCCTACGAGCAGTACTTC.